A single sample is the source of the 20 T cell receptor beta chains below, sequenced in a study of blood T cell repertoires in COVID-19. Measured with immunoSEQ multiplex PCR; TCRdb has only the in-frame clones, and not every one. The sample lists over 110,000 clones, around 82% occurring once. Material for sequencing was PBMCs or T cells enriched from blood (not recorded which). Every receptor here comes from a man aged 50-59 years in a cohort exposed to, infected with or recovered from COVID-19 (not recorded which).

V usage is TRBV15 and J usage is TRBJ2-1, with 11 positions matching TRBD2. Germline V lookup: CDR1 LNHNV, CDR2 YYDKDF (reference sequence). This CDR3 region has 16 residues. V dropped 5 bases and J dropped 9; count of bases not matched to a gene: 12. CDR3 nucleotide sequence: TGTGCCACCAGCGAAGGGACTAGCGGCTTGAGGGGTGAGCAGTTCTTC. Translation: CATSEGTSGLRGEQFF.

This chain uses TRBV7-6 with TRBJ2-1; 10 bases fit TRBD2. The V gene's germline CDR1 is SGHVS and CDR2 FNYEAQ. V lost 5 bases, J lost 3 bases, and 10 bases stayed unmatched. This CDR3 has 17 residues. CDR3 coding DNA: TGTGCCAGCAGCGTCAGACCTAGCGGGGGAATCTACAATGAGCAGTTCTTC. Its translation: CASSVRPSGGIYNEQFF.

The chain carries TRBV6-5 and TRBJ2-7, with D perhaps matching TRBD1 (6 bases). The CDR3 is made up of 14 amino acids. The germline CDR1 and CDR2 sequences are MNHEY and SVGAGI. V dropped 5 bases and J dropped 2 bases, with 13 bases sitting between them. The chain's CDR3 is CASSRQERPYEQYF. CDR3 DNA sequence: TGTGCCAGCAGTCGACAGGAAAGGCCCTACGAGCAGTACTTC.

This clone came up a few times. In DNA, the CDR3 is TGTGCCAGCAGTTTTGGGGAGCCTAGCAATCAGCCCCAGCATTTT. Translated: CASSFGEPSNQPQHF. This chain joins TRBV2 and TRBJ1-5, with D uncertain. The V end was cut by 5 bases, the J end by 0 bases, with 11 bases between. The CDR3 length is 15 residues. CDR1 is SNHLY, CDR2 FYNNEI, per germline.

The rearrangement uses TRBV29-1 and TRBJ1-5; TRBD1 is a possible D gene (6 bases). The CDR3 extends over 13 amino acids. Trimming removed 7 bases from V and 3 bases from J, with 13 bases in between. In germline, CDR1 is SQVTM, CDR2 ANQGSEA. The CDR3 sequence: CSAVGQPNQPQHF. CDR3 DNA: TGCAGCGCTGTAGGACAGCCCAATCAGCCCCAGCATTTT.

This clone was recorded at least ten times. The V call is TRBV29-1, the J call TRBJ2-7; a possible D gene is TRBD2 (6 bases). This CDR3 region has 13 residues. V was clipped by 5 bases and J by 0 bases, with 11 bases between them. The germline CDR1 and CDR2 sequences are SQVTM and ANQGSEA. CDR3 bases: TGCAGCGTTTTACGGGAGTCCTCCTACGAGCAGTACTTC. Its protein product is CSVLRESSYEQYF.

The V and J genes are TRBV28 and TRBJ2-1; perhaps TRBD1 as D (6 bases). There are 14 residues in the CDR3. Between the trimmed V and J ends, which lost 8 bases and 6 bases, there was a span of 17 bases. CDR1 and CDR2 (germline): MDHEN, SYDVKM. CDR3 loop: CASQGRRQGNEQFF. CDR3 sequence (DNA): TGTGCCAGCCAGGGGCGCAGACAAGGCAATGAGCAGTTCTTC. Drawing the rest from reference TRBV28 and TRBJ2-1, the complete variable domain is DVKVTQSSRYLVKRTGEKVFLECVQDMDHENMFWYRQDPGLGLRLIYFSYDVKMKEKGDIPEGYSVSREKKERFSLILESASTNQTSMYLCASQGRRQGNEQFFGPGTRLTVL.

V gene TRBV7-2 combines with J gene TRBJ2-7; D remains unclear. This CDR3 spans 15 amino acids. Per germline, CDR1 SGHTA and CDR2 FQGNSA. V lost 1 base and J lost 0, with 10 bases in between. The CDR3 protein is CASSLGSTSSYEQYF. The CDR3 DNA follows: TGTGCCAGCAGCTTAGGGTCTACGAGCTCCTACGAGCAGTACTTC. The full variable domain, its missing parts supplied by reference TRBV7-2 and TRBJ2-7, is GAGVSQSPSNKVTEKGKDVELRCDPISGHTALYWYRQSLGQGLEFLIYFQGNSAPDKSGLPSDRFSAERTGGSVSTLTIQRTQQEDSAVYLCASSLGSTSSYEQYFGPGTRLTVT.

This clone was seen only once. V gene TRBV7-3 combines with J gene TRBJ2-7; 8 nucleotides agree with TRBD2. This CDR3 has 16 amino acids. Losses at the gene ends were 2 bases for V and 5 bases for J; bases not matched to a gene: 11. Germline loops: CDR1 SGHTA, CDR2 FQGTGA. The DNA for the CDR3 is TGTGCCAGCAGCTTAGGGGTTGGAGCGGGAGTAGACGAGCAGTACTTC. Translating it yields CASSLGVGAGVDEQYF.

V usage is TRBV7-6 and J usage is TRBJ1-5; 9 positions agree with TRBD1. With V trimmed by 5 bases and J by 3 bases, 5 bases remained unmatched. CDR1 is SGHVS, CDR2 FNYEAQ, per germline. The CDR3 is 15 residues long. The CDR3 DNA sequence: TGTGCCAGCAGCCCTCGGACAGGGGACAATCAGCCCCAGCATTTT. The encoded protein is CASSPRTGDNQPQHF. Variable domain in full (rest from reference TRBV7-6 and TRBJ1-5): GAGVSQSPRYKVTKRGQDVALRCDPISGHVSLYWYRQALGQGPEFLTYFNYEAQQDKSGLPNDRFSAERPEGSISTLTIQRTEQRDSAMYRCASSPRTGDNQPQHFGDGTRLSIL.

This clone has just a few counts. In DNA form, the CDR3 reads TGTGCCAGCAGTCCCTCTGCGGGGCCACTAACCTACGAGCAGTACTTC. It specifies CASSPSAGPLTYEQYF. This rearrangement joins TRBV27 to TRBJ2-7; perhaps TRBD2 as D (6 bases). This CDR3 comprises 16 residues. Germline CDR1 is MNHEY and CDR2 is SMNVEV (reference sequence). Trimming left V 5 bases short and J 2 bases short, with 19 bases between.

The chain uses TRBV14 and TRBJ2-3; weak D call: TRBD1 (7 bases). The CDR3 totals 17 residues. Trimming pared 4 bases from V and 0 bases from J, leaving 17 bases between. Germline assignment: CDR1 SGHDN and CDR2 FVKESK. CDR3 DNA: TGTGCCAGCAGCCCCCATTCAGGGGGAGGCAGCACAGATACGCAGTATTTT. Translation gives CASSPHSGGGSTDTQYF.

This clone was seen only once. The chain has TRBV7-9 and TRBJ1-3, with D possibly matching TRBD1 (6 bases). The CDR3 consists of 16 residues. Trimming pared 3 bases from V and 0 bases from J, leaving 12 bases between. The germline gives CDR1 SEHNR, CDR2 FQNEAQ (reference sequence). CDR3 region: CASSFVTGVSGNTIYF. In DNA, the CDR3 is TGTGCCAGCAGCTTTGTGACAGGCGTCTCTGGAAACACCATATATTTT.

This clone was recorded once. The chain is built from TRBV2 and TRBJ2-7; D is perhaps TRBD1 (5 bases). The V and J ends lost 3 bases and 0 bases respectively, with 6 bases between them. This CDR3 is built from 13 residues. CDR1 is SNHLY, CDR2 FYNNEI, per germline. The CDR3 sequence is CASSDRDSYEQYF. CDR3 coding DNA: TGTGCCAGCAGTGACAGGGACTCCTACGAGCAGTACTTC.

This chain connects TRBV7-2 to TRBJ1-5, with a possible D match to TRBD1 (6 bases). Deletions cut 5 bases from V and 4 bases from J, with 12 bases between. This CDR3 spans 14 amino acids. The germline V gene encodes CDR1 SGHTA and CDR2 FQGNSA. The CDR3 here is CASSRGMGNQPQHF. The CDR3 coding sequence is TGTGCCAGCAGCAGGGGGATGGGAAATCAGCCCCAGCATTTT.

The rearrangement links TRBV1 to TRBJ2-2; the listed D gene, TRBD1, was not tested against the DNA. TRBV1 is assigned pseudogene status. The CDR3 sequence is 18 residues long. CDR3 sequence (DNA): TGCACCAGCAGCCAAGCCGCGACAGGGGAAGGTGACACCGGGGAGCTGTTTTTT. Translating gives CTSSQAATGEGDTGELFF.

The rearrangement uses TRBV18 and TRBJ1-1, with D maybe TRBD1 (6 bases). Germline-derived CDR1 and CDR2 are KGHSH and LQKENI. The V end lost 5 bases, the J end lost 1 base, and 14 bases lay between the germline ends. This CDR3 has 15 amino acids. In DNA form, the CDR3 reads TGTGCCAGCTCAGGGGCCATACAGGGGAACACTGAAGCTTTCTTT. Translation: CASSGAIQGNTEAFF.

This chain uses TRBV28 with TRBJ1-1; maybe TRBD1 (6 bases). The CDR3 is 13 amino acids. The V gene's germline CDR1 is MDHEN and CDR2 SYDVKM. V was shortened by 5 bases and J by 8 bases, with 15 bases between the two germline ends. DNA for the CDR3: TGTGCCAGCAGTCTGGGGACACCCCCAGAAGCTTTCTTT. Amino acid sequence: CASSLGTPPEAFF.

The chain uses TRBV11-2 and TRBJ2-5; D remains unclear. Trimming cost V 1 base and J 1 base, with 10 bases left between them. CDR1 and CDR2 from the germline V gene are SGHAT and FQNNGV. The CDR3 spans 15 residues. CDR3 protein: CASSLGQVVQETQYF. The DNA for the CDR3 is TGTGCCAGCAGCTTAGGGCAGGTCGTCCAAGAGACCCAGTACTTC.

This rearrangement joins TRBV10-3 to TRBJ2-6; D gene ambiguous. The V gene's germline CDR1 is ENHRY and CDR2 SYGVKD. The CDR3 sequence is 15 residues long. Trimming removed 2 bases at V and 2 bases at J, with 7 bases between. This CDR3 is CAISEGGAGANVLTF. The CDR3 DNA follows: TGTGCCATCAGTGAGGGCGGAGCTGGGGCCAACGTCCTGACTTTC.